This T cell receptor beta chain was sequenced in a study of shared clonotypes between healthy human individuals. The length of the CDR3 is 12 residues. Germline V gene data show CDR1 as MDHEN and CDR2 as SYDVKM. Sequencing used immunoSEQ multiplex PCR; TCRdb keeps in-frame clones, though not all of them. The sample yields roughly 640,000 clones, 95% to 98% seen once. This clone has only one observation. The junction and the germline gene differ at one end; a read error may be behind it. This TCR came from a woman in her thirties in good health. The rearrangement links TRBV28 to TRBJ1-5, with 10 bases lining up with TRBD1. The sample comprised naive CD4+ T cells sorted from blood. Sample subset: CD45RA+ positively selected. CDR3 amino acids: CASSFPGQGINF. CDR3 sequence (DNA): TGTGCCAGCAGTTTCCCGGGACAGGGGATTAATTTT.